The clone carrying this T cell receptor beta chain was found a few times. The antigen remains undetermined. Expressed TCRB transcripts were sequenced, since all the RNA that had been isolated was reverse transcribed. Here immunoSEQ multiplex PCR was the method, and the copy in TCRdb shows in-frame clones only, minus some. The profile shows about 170,000 clones, approximately 7.8% of them singletons. Cell sorting via CD45RO/CCR7/CD25/CD127/CD95/CD27 was performed to obtain CD4+ naive, central memory, regulatory and stem cell-like memory cells. The data originate from a study of beta chain features in type 1 diabetes. Findings and limits, study-wide: Cells with high TCR expression could be over-represented by cDNA sequencing. Type 1 diabetes patients had TCRB CDR3s that were shorter (moderately but significantly so) in all four CD4+ subsets.

The J segment lost 7 bases and the V segment lost 3 bases, leaving 5 bases of the junction unmatched. Germline V gene data show CDR1 as SEHNR and CDR2 as FQNEAQ (reference sequence). The CDR3 length is 13 residues. The J gene is TRBJ1-1, the V gene TRBV7-9; TRBD1 aligns across 7 bases. This TCR was sampled from a middle-aged woman with type 1 diabetes. What was sequenced was central memory CD4+ T cells from blood. CDR3 coding DNA: TGTGCCAGCAGCTTCGAGGGGGCTGGTGAAGCTTTCTTT. Translation: CASSFEGAGEAFF.